Following are 30 T cell receptor beta chains from one sample sequenced in a study of shared clonotypes between healthy human individuals. Data came from immunoSEQ multiplex PCR; TCRdb stores just in-frame clones and leaves some out. This sample has about 480,000 clones, with roughly 78% found just once. The source material was PBMCs. All receptors derive from a middle-aged woman in good health. Some clones in this sample may be carry-over from other donors' samples.

This clone was detected many times. The V call is TRBV7-9, the J call TRBJ2-1; 13 bases agree with TRBD2. In germline, CDR1 is SEHNR, CDR2 FQNEAQ (reference sequence). The CDR3 length is 15 residues. V lost 3 bases to trimming and J lost 8 bases; unmatched junction nucleotides: 4. In DNA, the CDR3 is TGTGCCAGCAGCTTTCGCGGACTAGCGGGAGATGAGCAGTTCTTC. Its protein product is CASSFRGLAGDEQFF.

V is TRBV27 and J is TRBJ1-1; D unclear. The germline gives CDR1 MNHEY, CDR2 SMNVEV (reference sequence). The CDR3 extends over 15 amino acids. V lost 3 bases and J lost 3, with 14 bases in between. This CDR3 reads CASSLEHPEYTEAFF. CDR3 nucleotide sequence: TGTGCCAGCAGTTTGGAACACCCGGAGTACACTGAAGCTTTCTTT.

This clone has a count of ten or more. This specimen includes other DNA sequences encoding the same CDR3. The chain recombines TRBV6-4 with TRBJ2-1; TRBD2 matches at 10 bases. V was pared by 0 bases and J by 9 bases, with 8 bases of the junction left unmatched. Germline CDR1 reads MRHNA; CDR2 reads SNTAGT. The CDR3 runs to 16 residues. CDR3 bases: TGTGCCAGCAGTGACTCGGGAACTAGCGGGAACAGTGAGCAGTTCTTC. It codes for CASSDSGTSGNSEQFF.

The chain recombines TRBV5-1 with TRBJ1-3; D gene uncertain. Trimming removed 2 bases at V and 1 base at J, with 16 bases between. Germline CDR1 is SGHRS and CDR2 is YFSETQ. The CDR3 is made up of 17 amino acids. CDR3 sequence: CASSFAAGRTSGNTIYF. The CDR3, as DNA: TGCGCCAGCAGCTTTGCCGCTGGACGGACTTCTGGAAACACCATATATTTT.

This clone was seen once. The V and J genes are TRBV5-4 and TRBJ2-4, with D tentatively TRBD2 (6 bases). Trimming removed 4 bases from V and 9 bases from J, with 20 bases in between. Germline V lookup: CDR1 SGHNT, CDR2 YYREEE (reference sequence). The length of the CDR3 is 15 residues. Here the CDR3 reads CASSLGGGMDGIQYF. CDR3 in DNA: TGTGCCAGCAGCCTAGGCGGCGGGATGGACGGCATTCAGTACTTC.

The V gene is TRBV15, the J gene TRBJ2-7, with TRBD1 matching 8 bases. This CDR3 spans 15 amino acids. V lost 0 bases and J lost 6; bases outside the gene matches: 7. The germline CDR1 and CDR2 sequences are LNHNV and YYDKDF (reference sequence). CDR3 in amino acids: CATSRDPRTGTEQYF. DNA of the CDR3: TGTGCCACCAGCAGAGATCCTAGGACAGGGACCGAGCAGTACTTC.

This clone has a single count. The J gene is TRBJ1-6, the V gene TRBV4-2; D uncertain. CDR1 LGHNA and CDR2 YNFKEQ come from the germline V gene. V lost 4 bases to trimming and J lost 14 bases, with 21 bases between them. This CDR3 spans 15 amino acids. The CDR3 DNA follows: TGTGCCAGCAGCCGTGAGAACCAAGTTGTGGGGACCCTCCACTTT. Encoded protein: CASSRENQVVGTLHF.

This chain connects TRBV9 to TRBJ1-3; TRBD1 aligns across 10 bases. The CDR3 totals 16 residues. With V trimmed by 4 bases and J by 3 bases, 7 bases remained unmatched. Germline V gene data show CDR1 as SGDLS and CDR2 as YYNGEE. CDR3 sequence reads: CASSPTGQGVGNTIYF. CDR3 DNA: TGTGCCAGCAGCCCCACCGGACAGGGGGTTGGAAACACCATATATTTT. The whole variable domain, filled in from reference TRBV9 and TRBJ1-3, reads DSGVTQTPKHLITATGQRVTLRCSPRSGDLSVYWYQQSLDQGLQFLIQYYNGEERAKGNILERFSAQQFPDLHSELNLSSLELGDSALYFCASSPTGQGVGNTIYFGEGSWLTVV.

This chain joins TRBV7-2 and TRBJ2-1, with 7 bases identical to TRBD1. The germline gives CDR1 SGHTA, CDR2 FQGNSA. The trim removed 1 base at V and 4 bases at J, leaving 4 bases unmatched. The CDR3 consists of 15 residues. CDR3 sequence: CASSLGGTAYNEQFF. The CDR3 region has the DNA TGTGCCAGCAGCTTAGGGGGGACAGCATACAATGAGCAGTTCTTC.

This chain uses TRBV7-9 with TRBJ2-2, with TRBD1 identical over 7 bases. V dropped 1 base and J dropped 1; count of bases not matched to a gene: 0. Per germline, CDR1 SEHNR and CDR2 FQNEAQ (reference sequence). This CDR3 has 15 amino acids. The CDR3: CASSLGQGNTGELFF. CDR3 nucleotide sequence: TGTGCCAGCAGCTTAGGACAGGGGAACACCGGGGAGCTGTTTTTT.

The rearrangement links TRBV28 to TRBJ1-4; 7 nucleotides line up with TRBD1. Germline V lookup: CDR1 MDHEN, CDR2 SYDVKM. The trim removed 8 bases at V and 7 bases at J, leaving 4 bases unmatched. This CDR3 has 12 residues. The CDR3 region is CASSTGAEKLFF. Here the CDR3 DNA reads TGTGCCAGCTCTACAGGGGCTGAAAAACTGTTTTTT. The full variable domain, in which reference TRBV28 and TRBJ1-4 provide the parts outside the CDR3, is DVKVTQSSRYLVKRTGEKVFLECVQDMDHENMFWYRQDPGLGLRLIYFSYDVKMKEKGDIPEGYSVSREKKERFSLILESASTNQTSMYLCASSTGAEKLFFGSGTQLSVL.

The rearrangement joins TRBV9 to TRBJ2-2, with 7 nucleotides matching TRBD2. CDR3 length: 16 residues. The germline V gene encodes CDR1 SGDLS and CDR2 YYNGEE. The V and J ends lost 0 bases and 3 bases, in that order; junction bases with no gene match: 5. DNA for the CDR3: TGTGCCAGCAGCGTAGATGCGGGAGTCGACACCGGGGAGCTGTTTTTT. Encoded protein: CASSVDAGVDTGELFF.

The DNA of the CDR3 is TGTGCCAGCAGCCTGGGGACAGGCGAAAAACTGTTTTTT. Residues: CASSLGTGEKLFF. The chain employs TRBV7-9 and TRBJ1-4, with 8 bases that match TRBD1. Looked up from germline, CDR1 is SEHNR and CDR2 is FQNEAQ (reference sequence). CDR3 length: 13 residues. With 5 bases clipped from V and 8 bases from J, the junction kept 4 bases outside the gene matches.

The chain joins TRBV7-8 to TRBJ2-7; 13 nucleotides align to TRBD2. The J segment lost 12 bases and the V segment lost 5 bases, leaving 13 bases of the junction unmatched. The CDR3 covers 15 residues. Germline CDR1 and CDR2: SGHVS and FQNEAQ. The DNA of the CDR3 is TGTGCCAGCAGCCCGCTAGTGGGACTAGCGGGAAGTTGGTACTTC. It yields the protein CASSPLVGLAGSWYF. The full variable domain, its missing parts supplied by reference TRBV7-8 and TRBJ2-7, is GAGVSQSPRYKVAKRGQDVALRCDPISGHVSLFWYQQALGQGPEFLTYFQNEAQLDKSGLPSDRFFAERPEGSVSTLKIQRTQQEDSAVYLCASSPLVGLAGSWYFGPGTRLTVT.

V is TRBV11-1 and J is TRBJ2-2, with 13 positions matching TRBD2. This CDR3 has 16 residues. V dropped 5 bases and J dropped 6; count of bases not matched to a gene: 6. Germline values: CDR1 SGHAT, CDR2 FQDESV (reference sequence). CDR3 sequence (DNA): TGTGCCAGCAGCCCGGGACTAGCGGGACCGGCCGGGGAGCTGTTTTTT. It is translated as CASSPGLAGPAGELFF.

The chain couples TRBV7-8 to TRBJ2-4; the D gene is possibly TRBD1 (6 bases). The CDR3 runs 15 residues. Germline CDR1 reads SGHVS; CDR2 reads FQNEAQ. V lost 4 bases to trimming and J lost 1 base, with 11 bases between them. DNA for the CDR3: TGTGCCAGCAGCTCCTTCAGGGGTGCCAAAAACATTCAGTACTTC. This encodes CASSSFRGAKNIQYF.

The table lists this clone with a few counts. This sequence joins TRBV28 and TRBJ2-7; 10 bases match TRBD2. The CDR3 runs to 15 residues. The germline gives CDR1 MDHEN, CDR2 SYDVKM. Trimming at V came to 3 bases and at J to 4 bases, leaving 6 bases not matched to a gene. The CDR3, as DNA: TGTGCCAGCAGTTTTCAAGCGGGAGGGCCTTACGAGCAGTACTTC. Protein: CASSFQAGGPYEQYF.

In this sample, this clone turned up a few times. The chain carries TRBV7-9 and TRBJ1-5; 7 bases fit TRBD1. Germline-derived CDR1 and CDR2 are SEHNR and FQNEAQ (reference sequence). The CDR3 contains 15 residues. V was clipped by 5 bases and J by 2 bases; unmatched bases: 6. CDR3 DNA: TGTGCCAGCAGCCAACAGGGGTTGGGCAATCAGCCCCAGCATTTT. This gives the protein CASSQQGLGNQPQHF.

The chain links TRBV11-2 to TRBJ2-5; 8 nucleotides match TRBD2. In germline, CDR1 is SGHAT, CDR2 FQNNGV. The CDR3 extends over 15 amino acids. Trimming took 2 bases from V and 7 from J; bases not matched to a gene: 9. The CDR3 region has the DNA TGTGCCAGCAGCTTAATGCTAGCGGGCCCGGGGACCCAGTACTTC. It yields the protein CASSLMLAGPGTQYF. Complete variable domain (other parts from reference TRBV11-2 and TRBJ2-5): EAGVAQSPRYKIIEKRQSVAFWCNPISGHATLYWYQQILGQGPKLLIQFQNNGVVDDSQLPKDRFSAERLKGVDSTLKIQPAKLEDSAVYLCASSLMLAGPGTQYFGPGTRLLVL.

In nucleotides, the CDR3 is TGTGCCAGCAGCTTGGGAGACAGGGGGAGGGAGACCCAGTACTTC. Encoded protein: CASSLGDRGRETQYF. The chain is built from TRBV5-4 and TRBJ2-5, with 9 bases identical to TRBD1. The CDR3 extends over 15 amino acids. Per the germline V gene, CDR1 is SGHNT and CDR2 is YYREEE (reference sequence). V lost 0 bases to trimming and J lost 5 bases; unmatched junction nucleotides: 5.

The chain combines TRBV18 with TRBJ2-1; TRBD1 matches at 10 bases. The CDR3 totals 15 residues. Germline loops: CDR1 KGHSH, CDR2 LQKENI. With V trimmed by 5 bases and J by 9 bases, 10 bases remained unmatched. The CDR3 coding sequence is TGTGCCAGCTCATACGGGACAGGGGACCTTGGTGAGCAGTTCTTC. Translated, it gives CASSYGTGDLGEQFF.

The genes are TRBV2 and TRBJ2-6; D possibly corresponds to TRBD1 (5 bases). The CDR3 contains 15 residues. V was pared by 9 bases and J by 1 base, with 13 bases between. The germline V gene has CDR1 SNHLY and CDR2 FYNNEI. The chain's CDR3 is CASEQAASGANVLTF. CDR3 sequence (DNA): TGTGCCAGTGAACAGGCCGCTTCTGGGGCCAACGTCCTGACTTTC.

This chain uses TRBV18 with TRBJ2-7; 7 positions match TRBD2. The trim removed 3 bases at V and 2 bases at J, leaving 4 bases unmatched. Germline CDR1 reads KGHSH; CDR2 reads LQKENI. The CDR3 contains 14 residues. Here the CDR3 reads CASSPGAGAYEQYF. The CDR3 DNA reads as TGTGCCAGCTCACCCGGGGCGGGGGCCTACGAGCAGTACTTC.

The chain is built from TRBV5-4 and TRBJ1-1, with D tentatively TRBD1 (5 bases). Germline CDR1 is SGHNT and CDR2 is YYREEE (reference sequence). The V end was cut by 1 base, the J end by 7 bases, with 17 bases between. This CDR3 contains 15 residues. CDR3 DNA: TGTGCCAGCAGCTTGCAGGGCGCGGGGCTGGGTGAAGCTTTCTTT. Protein sequence: CASSLQGAGLGEAFF.

The rearrangement links TRBV7-2 to TRBJ2-3; perhaps TRBD1 as D (5 bases). Per germline, CDR1 SGHTA and CDR2 FQGNSA. The CDR3 is 14 residues long. Trimming took off 3 bases at V and 5 bases at J, with 12 bases between the two ends. The CDR3 protein is CASSFAGWQDTQYF. The CDR3 region has the DNA TGTGCCAGCAGCTTCGCAGGGTGGCAAGATACGCAGTATTTT.

This chain links TRBV5-1 with TRBJ1-1, with D unresolved. Germline V gene data show CDR1 as SGHRS and CDR2 as YFSETQ. CDR3 size: 13 residues. V shed 4 bases and J shed 2 bases, with 9 bases lying between them. CDR3 coding DNA: TGCGCCAGCAGCATCAAAGAAAACACTGAAGCTTTCTTT. Its protein is CASSIKENTEAFF.

The gene calls are TRBV21-1 and TRBJ2-3; the DNA was not used to check the table's D call, TRBD2. TRBV21-1 is shown as a pseudogene. The CDR3 covers 16 residues. CDR3 DNA sequence: TGTGCCAGCAGCAAAGAAGGGTCTAGCGGGGAGGGTACGCAGTATTTT. Its translation: CASSKEGSSGEGTQYF.

This chain links TRBV5-1 with TRBJ2-1, with 8 nucleotides matching TRBD1. The germline V gene has CDR1 SGHRS and CDR2 YFSETQ. V was pared by 4 bases and J by 2 bases, with 5 bases of the junction left unmatched. CDR3 length: 15 residues. CDR3 nucleotide sequence: TGCGCCAGCAGCGCGGACAGGGTCGCCTACAATGAGCAGTTCTTC. Its protein product is CASSADRVAYNEQFF.

This clone came up many times. The rearrangement joins TRBV7-2 to TRBJ1-6, with D perhaps TRBD1 (5 bases). V was clipped by 5 bases and J by 4 bases, with 12 bases between them. Germline V gives CDR1 SGHTA, CDR2 FQGNSA. This CDR3 has 15 amino acids. As DNA, the CDR3 is TGTGCCAGCAGCCCAACAGGTGGATATAATTCACCCCTCCACTTT. This translates into CASSPTGGYNSPLHF.

This clone has ten or more counts. The CDR3 DNA sequence: TGTGCCAGCAGTGGTAGCGACAGATACAATGAGCAGTTCTTC. Its translation is CASSGSDRYNEQFF. The rearrangement links TRBV6-1 to TRBJ2-1; D is tentatively TRBD1 or TRBD2 (5 bases each). Germline V gives CDR1 MNHNS, CDR2 SASEGT. The length of the CDR3 is 14 residues. V was cut by 4 bases and J by 4 bases, with 11 bases left in between.